The subject of this entry is one T cell receptor (beta chain). The antigen it recognizes is unknown. No much larger clonotype is one base removed from it; base qualities were not supplied. The CDR3 covers 15 residues, taking in both the cysteine and the phenylalanine. The sequence is cut down to CDR3 DNA, 45 bases in frame from base 1. Sequences SGHNT (CDR1) and YYREEE (CDR2) are obtained from the germline V gene (reference sequence). The V and J ends are trimmed by 0 bases and 0 bases, leaving 9 bases between them. The sample belongs to a study of shared clonotypes between healthy human individuals (dated by TCRdb to between 2020 and 2021). About the full investigation: A few men and two women, aged 18 to 49 years, made up the cohort. For each donor, three plates each were used for CD4 naive and CD4 memory, two plates were used for CD8 naive, and one plate was used for CD8 memory. Blood TCR repertoires of about five healthy adults were deeply sequenced to estimate repertoire size and the extent of clonotype sharing between individuals. Different laboratories and diverse techniques were used to prepare libraries and sequence TCR repertoires, to increase sequencing depth and limit assay-specific biases. Per donor, leukapheresis produced somewhere between about 0.94 and 9 billion PBMCs.

Using the deep immunoSEQ assay, TCR CDR3 regions were amplified from genomic DNA by multiplex PCR. Extracted genomic DNA from each cell subset was spread evenly across all wells of several immunoSEQ 96-well plates, with each plate serving as a replicate. For sorted subsets, around 200 ng genomic DNA, equal to 25,000 to 35,000 T cell genomes, was loaded into each replicate PCR. Purified libraries were measured with a Qubit 3.0 fluorometer, size-checked on a Bioanalyzer 2100, and measured again with the KAPA Library Quantification kit. Each immunoSEQ 96-well plate was sequenced on its own single-read 150-cycle Illumina NextSeq 550 flow cell. On the authors' methods: Because only junctional sequences without quality scores were contained in the immunoSEQ output, filtering matching that applied to full-length reads could not be performed. To assign V/J genes and CDR3, sequences were annotated against IMGT germline references using PyIR, a Python wrapper for IgBLAST v1.9. Reads were filtered out if the reads had weak V/J assignments (E-value above 1e-6), no CDR3, stop codons, out-of-frame junctions, or ambiguous translated residues. V3J clonotypes were defined as sequences sharing the same inferred V gene, J gene, and CDR3 amino acid sequence. Percentage overlap between repertoires was calculated by dividing the number of shared unique clonotypes by the size of the smaller repertoire. Repertoire richness was assessed with RTK rarefaction, the Chao1 estimator, and Recon v2.1 estimates of unobserved clonotypes. Generation probabilities were computed with OLGA for all TCRbeta clonotypes obtained by the gDNA method from four donors. The clones in this table, taken by TCRdb from immuneACCESS, are in-frame only. Not every clone is retained; where verified, under half of the shortfall comes from an unresolved V gene, and the cause of the rest is unknown. That table is the source of V, J and clone size, and D and trimming were worked out from the DNA. A total of about 2 million clones appear in this sample, 85% to 95% of them only once. 0.1% to 0.15% of the sample belongs to the ten largest clones.

General study outcomes and caveats: Clonotypes shared by all four sorted-subset donors showed higher generation probabilities than non-shared clonotypes. About 5% of naive CD4, roughly 3.6% of naive CD8, 2.3% of memory CD4, and more than 0.35% of memory CD8 clonotypes were shared across several donors. Sampling was limited to blood, and TCR repertoires in tissue likely differ from TCR repertoires in blood. The small number of donors limited the genetic and exposure-history diversity represented. Naive subsets generally had larger estimated clonotype richness than memory subsets did. Based on pairwise subsampling, the degree of clonotype sharing among donors was expected to be affected by sequencing depth. Even with the large sequencing depth, rarefaction of the sorted-subset datasets indicated that sequencing was incomplete.

The donors were healthy, HIV-negative adults who had no recently reported acute infections or vaccinations. Every donor was a Caucasian adult residing in Nashville, Tennessee, USA. CD4+ T cells were enriched through magnetic negative selection, after which naive cells were positively selected on CD45RA and the remaining negative fraction served as the memory subset. Blood was collected by leukapheresis, and PBMCs were isolated by Ficoll-Histopaque density gradient centrifugation and then cryopreserved in liquid nitrogen vapor phase. Analytical flow cytometry was used to check the purity and quantity of each magnetically sorted T cell population. Each sorted fraction had its genomic DNA isolated and then quantified by UV absorbance on a Nanodrop 2000c.

The clonotype comes from a young man in good health. Sequenced material: naive CD4+ T cells sorted from blood. The cell subset or site label for this specimen denotes: CD45RA+ positively selected. The chain couples TRBV5-4 to TRBJ1-1; the D segment could be TRBD1, given 6 matching bases. The base sequence is TGTGCCAGCAGCTTGGCCGACAGGCTGAACACTGAAGCTTTCTTT. This encodes CASSLADRLNTEAFF. The full variable domain, with segments outside the CDR3 supplied by the reference TRBV5-4 and TRBJ1-1 proteins, appears as ETGVTQSPTHLIKTRGQQVTLRCSSQSGHNTVSWYQQALGQGPQFIFQYYREEENGRGNFPPRFSGLQFPNYSSELNVNALELDDSALYLCASSLADRLNTEAFFGQGTRLTVV.